These 25 T cell receptor beta chains came from one sample sequenced in a study of blood T cell repertoires in COVID-19. Sequencing used immunoSEQ multiplex PCR; TCRdb keeps in-frame clones, though not all of them. The repertoire holds 250,000 or so clones, with roughly nine tenths as singletons. Sequenced input: peripheral blood. All receptors derive from a man aged 35 to 55 with active or convalescent COVID-19.

The rearrangement joins TRBV7-9 to TRBJ2-3; TRBD1 is a possible D gene (6 bases). The CDR3 covers 14 residues. Trimming left V 5 bases short and J 4 bases short, with 13 bases between. The germline V gene encodes CDR1 SEHNR and CDR2 FQNEAQ (reference sequence). In DNA form, the CDR3 reads TGTGCCAGCAGCCCAGGGGTTGTGGCAGATACGCAGTATTTT. Protein sequence: CASSPGVVADTQYF.

With regard to this clone: Because the CDR3's place on the DNA is in doubt, the DNA is left out and the CDR3 is given as listed by TCRdb. The CDR3 region is CASSPFGPGDEQYF. The rearrangement joins TRBV7-9 to TRBJ2-7; no check of the table's D call, TRBD1, against the DNA was made. The CDR3 is 14 residues long, ends included. The V gene's germline CDR1 is SEHNR and CDR2 FQNEAQ (reference sequence).

The rearrangement uses TRBV7-9 and TRBJ1-5, with D perhaps TRBD1 (6 bases). The CDR3 length is 16 residues. With 1 base removed from V and 3 bases from J, the gap between germline ends came to 13 bases. Germline V gene sequence: CDR1 SEHNR, CDR2 FQNEAQ (reference sequence). This CDR3 reads CASSLDRTAYNQPQHF. The CDR3 nucleotides read TGTGCCAGCAGCTTAGACCGGACAGCCTACAATCAGCCCCAGCATTTT.

The chain combines TRBV7-3 with TRBJ2-5, with D possibly TRBD2 on 6 matching bases. CDR3 size: 15 residues. Between the trimmed V and J ends, which lost 0 bases and 5 bases, there was a span of 13 bases. The germline V gene encodes CDR1 SGHTA and CDR2 FQGTGA. The CDR3: CASSLTGLSSETQYF. CDR3 DNA: TGTGCCAGCAGCTTAACTGGACTATCCTCCGAGACCCAGTACTTC.

This chain links TRBV10-3 with TRBJ2-3; TRBD2 matches at 7 bases. Per the germline V gene, CDR1 is ENHRY and CDR2 is SYGVKD. The CDR3 has 16 residues. Trimming removed 2 bases from V and 8 bases from J; junction bases left unmatched: 13. Here the CDR3 reads CAISEKGLSVLGTQYF. Here the CDR3 DNA reads TGTGCCATCAGTGAGAAGGGACTATCCGTCTTGGGTACGCAGTATTTT.

Comment on this clone: Other DNA sequences in this specimen translate into the identical CDR3. The chain couples TRBV3-1 (or the pseudogene TRBV3-2) to TRBJ2-3; D is perhaps TRBD1 (5 bases). This CDR3 has 13 residues. The V end lost 3 bases, the J end lost 1 base, and 5 bases lay between the germline ends. Per the germline V gene, CDR1 is LGHDT and CDR2 is YNNKEL (reference sequence). CDR3 DNA: TGTGCCAGCAGCCACAGGGGCACAGATACGCAGTATTTT. Translated: CASSHRGTDTQYF.

This clone was seen only a few times. The V gene is TRBV7-9, the J gene TRBJ2-7; D may be TRBD1 (5 bases). Germline-derived CDR1 and CDR2 are SEHNR and FQNEAQ (reference sequence). The CDR3 loop spans 14 amino acids. Trimming cost V 4 bases and J 0 bases, with 10 bases left between them. CDR3 loop: CASSSDSFSYEQYF. DNA of the CDR3: TGTGCCAGCAGCTCCGACAGCTTCTCCTACGAGCAGTACTTC.

The chain links TRBV3-1 (or the pseudogene TRBV3-2) to TRBJ1-2; D unresolved. The V end lost 1 base, the J end lost 4 bases, and 10 bases lay between the germline ends. CDR1 and CDR2 from the germline V gene are LGHDT and YNNKEL (reference sequence). This CDR3 is built from 14 residues. The CDR3 here is CASSQGVAPYGYTF. The CDR3 bases are TGTGCCAGCAGCCAAGGAGTAGCACCCTATGGCTACACCTTC.

The V and J genes are TRBV27 and TRBJ2-1; 9 bases are shared with TRBD1. Per the germline V gene, CDR1 is MNHEY and CDR2 is SMNVEV (reference sequence). The V and J ends lost 3 bases and 2 bases, in that order; junction bases with no gene match: 2. This CDR3 has 15 residues. The CDR3 DNA reads as TGTGCCAGCAGTTTCACAGGGGGCGCCTACAATGAGCAGTTCTTC. Translated: CASSFTGGAYNEQFF.

J is TRBJ1-1 and V is TRBV7-2; the match to TRBD1 covers 8 bases. Germline lookup yields CDR1 SGHTA and CDR2 FQGNSA. The CDR3 totals 12 residues. V gave up 3 bases and J gave up 11 bases; unmatched junction bases: 5. The CDR3 protein is CASSLNRGGAFF. DNA for the CDR3: TGTGCCAGCAGCTTGAACAGGGGGGGCGCTTTCTTT.

This chain joins TRBV19 and TRBJ2-1; 16 nucleotides align to TRBD2. CDR1 LNHDA and CDR2 SQIVND come from the germline V gene (reference sequence). The junction had 11 bases not matched to a gene; V was cut back by 6 bases and J by 6 bases. The CDR3 has 18 amino acids. The CDR3 nucleotides read TGTGCCAGTAGCTGGGGACTAGCGGGGGGGCGCTGGGGCAATGAGCAGTTCTTC. It translates to CASSWGLAGGRWGNEQFF.

The chain uses TRBV3-1 (or the pseudogene TRBV3-2) and TRBJ2-3, with unresolved D. V lost 3 bases to trimming and J lost 4 bases, with 8 bases between them. Germline values: CDR1 LGHDT, CDR2 YNNKEL (reference sequence). This CDR3 spans 13 amino acids. The CDR3 nucleotides are TGTGCCAGCAGCCAGATGGGCGCAGATACGCAGTATTTT. It codes for CASSQMGADTQYF.

This sequence joins TRBV11-2 and TRBJ2-1; perhaps TRBD1 as D (5 bases). Per the germline V gene, CDR1 is SGHAT and CDR2 is FQNNGV. This CDR3 spans 15 amino acids. V was clipped by 5 bases and J by 3 bases, with 14 bases between them. This CDR3 reads CASSPWTPSYNEQFF. In DNA form, the CDR3 reads TGTGCCAGCAGCCCATGGACACCTAGCTACAATGAGCAGTTCTTC.

DNA for the CDR3: TGTGCCACCAGTGATACCCCGGACTTGGGGGAGACCCAGTACTTC. The encoded protein is CATSDTPDLGETQYF. The rearrangement joins TRBV24-1 to TRBJ2-5; perhaps TRBD2 as D (5 bases). The V and J ends lost 3 bases and 5 bases respectively, with 15 bases between them. This CDR3 region has 15 residues. Germline V lookup: CDR1 KGHDR, CDR2 SFDVKD.

In this sample, this clone turned up a few times. The chain is built from TRBV2 and TRBJ2-2; 7 bases match TRBD1. This CDR3 spans 16 amino acids. The V gene end was trimmed by 3 bases and the J gene end by 1 base; junction bases not matched to a gene: 5. Germline V gene sequence: CDR1 SNHLY, CDR2 FYNNEI. The CDR3 DNA sequence: TGTGCCAGCAGTGACCGGGACAGCGTGAACACCGGGGAGCTGTTTTTT. This codes for CASSDRDSVNTGELFF.

This chain links TRBV5-6 with TRBJ2-5; D is possibly TRBD2 (5 bases). Germline CDR1 SGHDT, CDR2 YYEEEE. This CDR3 is 13 amino acids long. V was pared by 4 bases and J by 3 bases, with 10 bases between. CDR3 DNA sequence: TGTGCCAGCAGCACCGCCGGGGAAGAGACCCAGTACTTC. Protein product: CASSTAGEETQYF. Based on the CDR3 plus reference TRBV5-6 and TRBJ2-5, the full variable domain is DAGVTQSPTHLIKTRGQQVTLRCSPKSGHDTVSWYQQALGQGPQFIFQYYEEEERQRGNFPDRFSGHQFPNYSSELNVNALLLGDSALYLCASSTAGEETQYFGPGTRLLVL.

V gene TRBV29-1 combines with J gene TRBJ2-3, with D perhaps matching TRBD2 (7 bases). The CDR3 loop spans 16 amino acids. Germline lookup yields CDR1 SQVTM and CDR2 ANQGSEA. V lost 7 bases to trimming and J lost 0 bases, with 20 bases between them. The CDR3 reads CSGSGGLGTSTDTQYF. CDR3 nucleotide sequence: TGCAGCGGTTCCGGGGGGCTCGGAACTAGCACAGATACGCAGTATTTT.

The chain uses TRBV6-5 and TRBJ2-7; D not certain. This CDR3 is 15 amino acids long. Germline V gives CDR1 MNHEY, CDR2 SVGAGI. V dropped 6 bases and J dropped 1 base, with 16 bases sitting between them. The CDR3 reads CASRPDLGSSYEQYF. Here the CDR3 DNA reads TGTGCCAGCAGGCCGGATCTGGGCAGTTCCTACGAGCAGTACTTC.

The V and J genes are TRBV7-9 and TRBJ2-7; 7 bases agree with TRBD2. The CDR3 has 13 amino acids. The J segment lost 0 bases and the V segment lost 6 bases, leaving 2 bases of the junction unmatched. The germline V gene encodes CDR1 SEHNR and CDR2 FQNEAQ (reference sequence). The CDR3 bases are TGTGCCAGCAGTACTAGCGCCTCCTACGAGCAGTACTTC. Translated: CASSTSASYEQYF.

This chain uses TRBV21-1 with TRBJ2-7; no check of the table's D call, TRBD1, against the DNA was made. TRBV21-1 is labeled a pseudogene. The CDR3 contains 13 residues. CDR3 nucleotides: TGTGCCAGCAGCGTAGGGACAGCCGAGCAGCAGTACTTC. It translates to CASSVGTAEQQYF.

This chain connects TRBV28 to TRBJ2-7; D might be TRBD2 (6 bases). The V end lost 6 bases, the J end lost 4 bases, and 16 bases lay between the germline ends. Germline V gene lookup returns CDR1 MDHEN and CDR2 SYDVKM. The CDR3 has 14 residues. The CDR3 loop is CASSRGGTLYEQYF. Here the CDR3 DNA reads TGTGCCAGCAGCCGCGGCGGGACTCTGTACGAGCAGTACTTC.

This chain joins TRBV5-4 and TRBJ1-1; 9 bases match TRBD1. This CDR3 contains 14 residues. Germline CDR1 SGHNT, CDR2 YYREEE (reference sequence). V was clipped by 4 bases and J by 5 bases; unmatched bases: 6. The CDR3 sequence is CASSRTGVHTEAFF. The CDR3 DNA follows: TGTGCCAGCAGCCGGACAGGGGTTCATACTGAAGCTTTCTTT.

The chain employs TRBV4-1 and TRBJ2-7, with D tentatively TRBD1 (6 bases). Germline CDR1 reads MGHRA; CDR2 reads YSYEKL. The CDR3 sequence is 15 residues long. Between the trimmed V and J ends, which lost 3 bases and 4 bases, there was a span of 16 bases. CDR3: CASSHPQGSLYEQYF. For the CDR3, the DNA is TGCGCCAGCAGCCACCCACAGGGTTCCCTTTACGAGCAGTACTTC.

The chain uses TRBV24-1 and TRBJ2-1; TRBD1 matches 8 bases. V was pared by 4 bases and J by 3 bases, with 7 bases of the junction left unmatched. The germline CDR1 and CDR2 sequences are KGHDR and SFDVKD. The CDR3 is made up of 16 amino acids. Written as DNA, the CDR3 is TGTGCCACCAGTGAGGAGGCAGGGGGCGACTACAATGAGCAGTTCTTC. This sequence encodes CATSEEAGGDYNEQFF.

This chain connects TRBV18 to TRBJ2-2; TRBD1 agrees at 8 bases. The germline gives CDR1 KGHSH, CDR2 LQKENI. This CDR3 region has 15 residues. V lost 3 bases to trimming and J lost 4 bases; unmatched junction nucleotides: 4. The CDR3 DNA is TGTGCCAGCTCACCGGGACAGGCCATCACCGGGGAGCTGTTTTTT. Its protein product is CASSPGQAITGELFF. Supplemented by reference TRBV18 and TRBJ2-2, the full variable domain reads NAGVMQNPRHLVRRRGQEARLRCSPMKGHSHVYWYRQLPEEGLKFMVYLQKENIIDESGMPKERFSAEFPKEGPSILRIQQVVRGDSAAYFCASSPGQAITGELFFGEGSRLTVL.